This T cell receptor (beta chain) is from a study of cytomegalovirus exposure and HLA in healthy donors. Study-level information: The approximately 130 validation repertoires and the approximately 690 first-cohort repertoires shared a platform, a later analysis reported.

Clones were read by immunoSEQ multiplex PCR, and TCRdb kept only the in-frame ones, dropping some. The repertoire holds around 300,000 clones, approximately 86% seen once, with about 1% in the top ten. V shed 7 bases and J 5 bases; nucleotides not matched to a gene: 9. Germline lookup yields CDR1 LGHNT and CDR2 FRNRAP. The CDR3 extends over 14 amino acids. This TCR was sampled from a woman between 18 and 29 years old in good health and CMV-seronegative. Sequenced input: PBMCs. The rearrangement joins TRBV12-5 to TRBJ2-5; 8 bases are a match to TRBD1. The CDR3 loop is CASAPDRGRETQYF. The CDR3 DNA reads as TGTGCTAGTGCCCCAGACAGGGGCCGGGAGACCCAGTACTTC.